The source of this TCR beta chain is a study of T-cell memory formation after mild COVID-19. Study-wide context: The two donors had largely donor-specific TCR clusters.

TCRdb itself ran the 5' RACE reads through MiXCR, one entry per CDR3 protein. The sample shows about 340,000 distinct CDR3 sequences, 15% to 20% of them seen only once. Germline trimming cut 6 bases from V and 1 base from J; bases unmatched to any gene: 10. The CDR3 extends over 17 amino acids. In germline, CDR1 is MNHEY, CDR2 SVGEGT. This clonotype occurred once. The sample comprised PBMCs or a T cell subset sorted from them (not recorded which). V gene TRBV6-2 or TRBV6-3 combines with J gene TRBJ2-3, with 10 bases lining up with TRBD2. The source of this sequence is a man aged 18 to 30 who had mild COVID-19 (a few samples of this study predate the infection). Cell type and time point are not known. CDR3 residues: CASSLRLAGKGTDTQYF. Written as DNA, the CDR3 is TGTGCCAGCAGCCTAAGACTAGCGGGTAAGGGCACAGATACGCAGTATTTT.